This record concerns one T cell receptor (beta chain) sequence. Its target is unknown. cDNA libraries of TCR beta carried unique molecular identifiers. MiXCR was run by TCRdb on the PCR reads, yielding one entry per CDR3 protein. This sample has about 570,000 distinct CDR3 sequences; around 31% occur once, and the top ten carry around 5.9%. The data stem from a study of post-analysis software for immune sequencing data. Study results and limitations: Relative to controls, patients had several TRBV segments at higher frequency, with TRBV5-6, TRBV5-1 and TRBV20-1 among these.

The V segment lost 0 bases and the J segment 4 bases; nucleotides outside the gene matches: 10. This CDR3 contains 17 residues. Germline CDR1 and CDR2: SGHRS and YFSETQ. The chain has TRBV5-1 and TRBJ2-1; TRBD2 agrees at 7 bases. This TCR was recovered from a girl between 2 and 17 years old with multiple sclerosis. What was sequenced was blood. CDR3 DNA sequence: TGCGCCAGCAGCTTGGGTTTCACTGGCGGGGGTTACAATGAGCAGTTCTTC. Translation: CASSLGFTGGGYNEQFF. Complete variable domain (other parts from reference TRBV5-1 and TRBJ2-1): KAGVTQTPRYLIKTRGQQVTLSCSPISGHRSVSWYQQTPGQGLQFLFEYFSETQRNKGNFPGRFSGRQFSNSRSEMNVSTLELGDSALYLCASSLGFTGGGYNEQFFGPGTRLTVL.